This paragraph reports one TCR beta chain. Its cognate antigen is unknown. The V gene's germline CDR1 is SNHLY and CDR2 FYNNEI. Trimming pared 3 bases from V and 3 bases from J, leaving 12 bases between. The CDR3 consists of 15 residues. This specimen comes from a study of T cells in Graves' hyperthyroidism and ophthalmopathy. Diagnoses used clinical symptoms, serum thyroxine and TRAb, thyroid ultrasound and orbital computed tomography. The study's findings and limits: Most clonotypes that expanded in the thyroid above 0.001 also showed up in blood.

Authors of the study amplified TCR beta CDR3 regions from RNA transcripts. During a first-round RT-PCR of the TCR CDR3, the HTBI primer set was used. TCRdb analysed the multiplex PCR reads with MiXCR anew, one entry per CDR3 protein. The data contain approximately 24,000 distinct CDR3 sequences, 49% of them singletons. This TCR was recovered from a woman aged 40 to 49 with Graves' hyperthyroidism that later progressed to Graves' ophthalmopathy. Sample: blood. The chain joins TRBV2 to TRBJ2-1; unclear D gene. This chain's CDR3 is CASSEAEGVYNEQFF. CDR3 sequence (DNA): TGTGCCAGCAGTGAGGCGGAAGGAGTCTACAATGAGCAGTTCTTC.